The 8 T cell receptor beta chains reported below all come from one sample, sequenced in a study of blood T cell repertoires in COVID-19. Sequenced by immunoSEQ multiplex PCR; TCRdb stores in-frame clones only, minus some. The profile covers under 400,000 clones, with roughly nine tenths appearing a single time and 3% to 4% taken by the ten largest. Material: peripheral blood. The receptors come from a woman in her sixties or seventies with COVID-19, enrolled during active disease.

The gene calls are TRBV9 and TRBJ2-3; maybe TRBD2 (6 bases). Trimming shortened V by 7 bases and J by 2 bases, and 14 bases separated the two germline ends. This CDR3 region has 14 residues. Germline V lookup: CDR1 SGDLS, CDR2 YYNGEE. CDR3 loop: CASGGIPSTDTQYF. CDR3 nucleotide sequence: TGTGCCAGCGGGGGGATCCCCTCCACAGATACGCAGTATTTT.

This chain links TRBV14 with TRBJ1-4; 8 nucleotides agree with TRBD1. The trim removed 1 base at V and 10 bases at J, leaving 23 bases unmatched. This CDR3 region has 20 residues. CDR1 is SGHDN and CDR2 is FVKESK in the germline V gene. For the CDR3, the DNA is TGTGCCAGCAGCCAAGGAGGTTTCCTCCCTGACAGGGGCGAGAGTGGAAAACTGTTTTTT. Translating it yields CASSQGGFLPDRGESGKLFF.

This chain connects TRBV11-2 to TRBJ2-1; D is unresolved. This CDR3 is 13 amino acids long. CDR1 SGHAT and CDR2 FQNNGV come from the germline V gene. The V end was cut by 5 bases, the J end by 7 bases, with 12 bases between. The CDR3: CASSPVVRNEQFF. CDR3 sequence (DNA): TGTGCCAGCAGCCCCGTGGTGCGTAATGAGCAGTTCTTC.

As concerns this clone: This CDR3 is also generated by other DNA sequences in the sample. The V gene is TRBV19, the J gene TRBJ1-4; 8 positions match TRBD1. Germline CDR1 LNHDA, CDR2 SQIVND (reference sequence). This CDR3 contains 13 residues. J was trimmed by 7 bases and V by 6 bases; bases with no gene match: 4. Here the CDR3 reads CASSDRGREKLFF. CDR3 coding DNA: TGTGCCAGTAGCGACAGGGGCCGTGAAAAACTGTTTTTT.

The chain uses TRBV7-8 and TRBJ1-4; D gene uncertain. The V and J ends lost 1 base and 8 bases respectively, with 14 bases between them. Germline V gene data show CDR1 as SGHVS and CDR2 as FQNEAQ. The CDR3 is 15 amino acids. CDR3 amino acids: CASSLGSRRLEKLFF. The CDR3 bases are TGTGCCAGCAGCTTAGGCTCTAGGAGGTTAGAAAAACTGTTTTTT. Complete variable domain (other parts from reference TRBV7-8 and TRBJ1-4): GAGVSQSPRYKVAKRGQDVALRCDPISGHVSLFWYQQALGQGPEFLTYFQNEAQLDKSGLPSDRFFAERPEGSVSTLKIQRTQQEDSAVYLCASSLGSRRLEKLFFGSGTQLSVL.

The chain is built from TRBV24-1 and TRBJ1-5; D may be TRBD1 (6 bases). Germline V lookup: CDR1 KGHDR, CDR2 SFDVKD. Trimming took 4 bases from V and 5 from J, leaving 8 bases between them. CDR3 length equals 13 residues. CDR3 DNA sequence: TGTGCCACCAGTGAAACAGGGCATCAGCCCCAGCATTTT. It specifies CATSETGHQPQHF.

Comments on this clone: This CDR3 is also generated by other DNA sequences in the sample. The chain couples TRBV5-4 to TRBJ1-2, with D uncertain. Germline V CDR1 and CDR2: SGHNT, YYREEE (reference sequence). Trimming took off 2 bases at V and 7 bases at J, with 6 bases between the two ends. The CDR3 runs 11 residues. CDR3 sequence reads: CASSLGGGYTF. CDR3 coding DNA: TGTGCCAGCAGCTTAGGAGGTGGCTACACCTTC.

The chain carries TRBV19 and TRBJ2-5; a possible D gene is TRBD1 (5 bases). The germline V gene encodes CDR1 LNHDA and CDR2 SQIVND (reference sequence). This CDR3 spans 14 amino acids. The V gene lost 5 bases and the J gene lost 7 bases, with 17 bases spanning the gap. The CDR3 DNA is TGTGCCAGTAGTCCGTCGACAGCCACGGGGACCCAGTACTTC. Its protein is CASSPSTATGTQYF.